This T cell receptor (beta chain) came from a study of T-cell reconstitution after alpha-beta-depleted transplantation in children. Unique molecular identifiers were used in preparing the TCRbeta library. TCRdb independently ran MiXCR on the PCR reads; one entry per CDR3 protein. Found here are around 200,000 distinct CDR3 sequences, approximately 9.5% of them singletons; the top ten hold approximately 6.2%. This clonotype has only a few counts. The length of the CDR3 is 13 residues. The J segment lost 4 bases and the V segment lost 7 bases, leaving 4 bases of the junction unmatched. CDR1 and CDR2 (germline): SGHRS, YFSETQ.

The origin of this receptor is a human donor who donated a stem cell graft to a child with acute lymphoblastic leukemia. The chain combines TRBV5-1 with TRBJ2-3, with 9 bases identical to TRBD2. This sample comprised PBMCs from the stem cell graft donor, obtained from the stem cell graft. In nucleotides, the CDR3 is TGCGCCAGCCGGACTAGCGTCCCAGATACGCAGTATTTT. Translation: CASRTSVPDTQYF.